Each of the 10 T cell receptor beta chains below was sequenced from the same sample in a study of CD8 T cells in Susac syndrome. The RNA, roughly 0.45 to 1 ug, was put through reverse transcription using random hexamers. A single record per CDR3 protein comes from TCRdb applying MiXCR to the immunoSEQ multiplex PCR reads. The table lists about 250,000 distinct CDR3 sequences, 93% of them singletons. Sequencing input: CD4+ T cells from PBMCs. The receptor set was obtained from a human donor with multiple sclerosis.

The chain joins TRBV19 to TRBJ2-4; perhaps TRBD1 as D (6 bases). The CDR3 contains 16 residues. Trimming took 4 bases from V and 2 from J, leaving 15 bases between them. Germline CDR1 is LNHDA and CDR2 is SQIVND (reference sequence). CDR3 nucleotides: TGTGCCAGTAGTACCACAGGGATCCCATCCAAAAACATTCAGTACTTC. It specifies CASSTTGIPSKNIQYF.

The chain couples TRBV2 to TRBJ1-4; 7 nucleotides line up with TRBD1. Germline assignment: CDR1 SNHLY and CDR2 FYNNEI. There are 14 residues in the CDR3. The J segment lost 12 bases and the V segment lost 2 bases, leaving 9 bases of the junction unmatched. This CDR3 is CASSELPRQGQLFF. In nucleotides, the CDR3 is TGTGCCAGCAGTGAACTCCCCCGACAGGGTCAACTGTTTTTT.

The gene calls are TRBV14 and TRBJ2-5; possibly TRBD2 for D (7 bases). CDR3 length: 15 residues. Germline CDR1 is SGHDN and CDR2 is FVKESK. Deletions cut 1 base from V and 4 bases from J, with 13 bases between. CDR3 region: CASSQGQGRGETQYF. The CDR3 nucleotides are TGTGCCAGCAGCCAAGGGCAGGGGAGGGGAGAGACCCAGTACTTC.

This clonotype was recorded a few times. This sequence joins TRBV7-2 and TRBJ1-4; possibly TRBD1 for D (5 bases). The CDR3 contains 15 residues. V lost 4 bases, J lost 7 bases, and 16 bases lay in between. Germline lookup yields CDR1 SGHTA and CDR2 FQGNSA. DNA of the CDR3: TGTGCCAGCAGCTCCCAACTACGGGGCGGTGAAAAACTGTTTTTT. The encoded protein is CASSSQLRGGEKLFF. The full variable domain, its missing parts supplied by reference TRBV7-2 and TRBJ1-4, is GAGVSQSPSNKVTEKGKDVELRCDPISGHTALYWYRQSLGQGLEFLIYFQGNSAPDKSGLPSDRFSAERTGGSVSTLTIQRTQQEDSAVYLCASSSQLRGGEKLFFGSGTQLSVL.

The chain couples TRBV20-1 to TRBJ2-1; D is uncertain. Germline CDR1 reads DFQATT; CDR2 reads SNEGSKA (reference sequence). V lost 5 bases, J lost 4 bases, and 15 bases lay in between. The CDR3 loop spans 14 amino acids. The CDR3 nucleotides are TGCAGTGCTCAAACTACAACCGGATACAATGAGCAGTTCTTC. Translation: CSAQTTTGYNEQFF.

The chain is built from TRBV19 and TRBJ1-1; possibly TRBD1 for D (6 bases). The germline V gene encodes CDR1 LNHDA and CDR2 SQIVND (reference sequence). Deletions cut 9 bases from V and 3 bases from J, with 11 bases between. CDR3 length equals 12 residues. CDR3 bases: TGTGCCAGCACGGACAGATACACTGAAGCTTTCTTT. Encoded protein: CASTDRYTEAFF.

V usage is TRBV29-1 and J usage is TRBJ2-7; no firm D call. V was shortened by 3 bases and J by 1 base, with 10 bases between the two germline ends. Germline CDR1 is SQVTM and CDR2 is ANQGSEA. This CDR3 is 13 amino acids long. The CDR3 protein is CSVDSGASYEQYF. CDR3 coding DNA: TGCAGCGTTGACTCAGGTGCTTCCTACGAGCAGTACTTC.

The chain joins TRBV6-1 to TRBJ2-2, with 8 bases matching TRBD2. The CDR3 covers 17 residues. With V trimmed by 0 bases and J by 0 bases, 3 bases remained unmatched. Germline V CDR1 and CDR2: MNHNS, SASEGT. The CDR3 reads CASSEAALAANTGELFF. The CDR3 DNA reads TGTGCCAGCAGTGAAGCGGCACTAGCGGCGAACACCGGGGAGCTGTTTTTT.

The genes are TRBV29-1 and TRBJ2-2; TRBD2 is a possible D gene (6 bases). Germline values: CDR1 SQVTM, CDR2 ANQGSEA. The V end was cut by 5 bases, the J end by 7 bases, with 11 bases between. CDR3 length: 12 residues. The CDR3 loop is CSVPFGGGELFF. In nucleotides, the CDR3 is TGCAGCGTTCCCTTCGGGGGCGGGGAGCTGTTTTTT.

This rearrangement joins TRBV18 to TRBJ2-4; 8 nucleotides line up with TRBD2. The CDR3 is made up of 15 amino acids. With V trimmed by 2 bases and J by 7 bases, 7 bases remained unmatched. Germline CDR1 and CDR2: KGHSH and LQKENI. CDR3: CASSPERLATNIQYF. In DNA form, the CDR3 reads TGTGCCAGCTCACCAGAGAGACTAGCGACGAACATTCAGTACTTC.